Sequencing of this T cell receptor (beta chain) was carried out in a study of identical twins. Only a few counts were recorded for this clonotype. Unique molecular identifiers were present on cDNA, and template switching added a universal primer site. Using its own MiXCR run on the 5' RACE reads, TCRdb lists one record per CDR3 protein. Among 200,000 to 250,000 distinct CDR3 sequences, about an eighth were seen once, and the ten largest hold 4% to 5%. CDR1 is KGHDR, CDR2 SFDVKD, per germline. This CDR3 contains 16 residues. J lost 6 bases, V lost 3 bases, and 9 bases had no gene match. This sample was also put to use in a study of yellow fever vaccine responses in identical twins.

This TCR derives from a woman younger than 35 in good health. Sequenced: memory (CD45RO+) T cells sorted from blood. J is TRBJ2-1 and V is TRBV24-1, with 8 bases lining up with TRBD1. The CDR3 DNA reads TGTGCCACCAGTGATCCAAACATGGACAGGGTCAATGAGCAGTTCTTC. Translating it yields CATSDPNMDRVNEQFF.